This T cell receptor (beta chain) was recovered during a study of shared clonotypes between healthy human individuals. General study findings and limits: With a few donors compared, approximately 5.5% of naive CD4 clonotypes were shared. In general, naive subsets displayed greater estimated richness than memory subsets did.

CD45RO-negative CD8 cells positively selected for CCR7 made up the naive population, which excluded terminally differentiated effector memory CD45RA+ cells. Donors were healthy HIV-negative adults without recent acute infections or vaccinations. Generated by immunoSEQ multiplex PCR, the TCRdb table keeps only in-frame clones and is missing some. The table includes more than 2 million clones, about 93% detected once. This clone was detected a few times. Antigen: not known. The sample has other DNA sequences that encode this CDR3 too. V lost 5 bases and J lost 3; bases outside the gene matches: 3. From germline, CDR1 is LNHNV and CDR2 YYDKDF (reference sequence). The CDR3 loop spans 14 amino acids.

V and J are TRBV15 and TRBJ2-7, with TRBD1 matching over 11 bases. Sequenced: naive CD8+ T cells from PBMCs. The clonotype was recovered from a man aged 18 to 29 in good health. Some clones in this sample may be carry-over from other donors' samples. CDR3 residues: CATSGGTGGYEQYF. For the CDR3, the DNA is TGTGCCACCAGCGGGGGGACAGGGGGCTACGAGCAGTACTTC.